These T cell receptor beta chains were read from a single sample in a study of blood T cell repertoires in COVID-19. Clones were read by immunoSEQ multiplex PCR, and TCRdb kept only the in-frame ones, dropping some. Here the sample spans fewer than 150,000 clones, roughly 88% being singletons. Sequencing was done on a sample of peripheral blood. The receptors originated from a woman aged 50 to 60 with active or convalescent COVID-19. Each CDR3 is given with its conserved first and last residue. The size of a clone is reported for some rows only, either as once, few or many, or as a class for expanded clones.

TRBV30,TRBJ2-3,-,CAWSVSWGVRQGARDTQYF
TRBV5-4,TRBJ2-3,-,CASSLGGRASTDTQYF
TRBV7-2,TRBJ2-5,-,CASSMSGTSQETQYF
TRBV28,TRBJ1-2,-,CASSPFWEGYGYTF
TRBV19,TRBJ2-7,-,CASSIRTGAYEQYF
TRBV3-1/TRBV3-2,TRBJ2-5,-,CASGGGTRETQYF
TRBV3-1/TRBV3-2,TRBJ2-5,-,CASTLARLGTQYF
TRBV4-3,TRBJ2-1,-,CASSQGSEWGQDEQFF
TRBV5-1,TRBJ1-3,-,CASSLGSSGNTIYF
TRBV6-5,TRBJ1-2,-,CASSYAGQGLAGGYTF
TRBV7-8,TRBJ2-7,-,CASTPMTGSYEQYF
TRBV15,TRBJ2-3,-,CATSGQAAATDTQYF
TRBV27,TRBJ2-1,-,CASSLSLGFPSEQFF
TRBV5-1,TRBJ2-5,once,CASSSLAGQQETQYF
TRBV7-8,TRBJ1-1,-,CASSPQQGGRAEAFF
TRBV7-9,TRBJ1-1,-,CARKGRDRVNTEAFF
TRBV19,TRBJ2-1,-,CASKANGLADYNEQFF
TRBV20-1,TRBJ2-1,-,CSASAAGEPSYNEQFF
TRBV6-2/TRBV6-3,TRBJ2-7,-,CASSWAIPNEQYF
TRBV18,TRBJ2-7,-,CASSPLTPSGSWYEQYF
TRBV11-1,TRBJ2-1,-,CASSRNGYNEQFF
TRBV4-2,TRBJ1-2,-,CASSSSTEFIPGYTF
TRBV7-9,TRBJ1-3,-,CASSFEDRTAGNTIYF
TRBV5-1,TRBJ2-4,-,CASSLVAGDIQYF
TRBV27,TRBJ1-4,-,CASSTRDRGLRFEKLFF
TRBV7-7,TRBJ2-5,-,CASSMPFGGEETQYF
TRBV4-2,TRBJ2-3,once,CASSQGLAFTDTQYF
TRBV28,TRBJ2-1,-,CASSFGGRGNEQFF
TRBV6-2/TRBV6-3,TRBJ1-2,-,CASSYAQNGYTF
TRBV7-2,TRBJ2-7,-,CASSLAGSGSPYEQYF
TRBV5-4,TRBJ1-1,-,CASSQQGFGTEAFF
TRBV7-2,TRBJ2-5,-,CASNPSLGLAGDGETQYF
TRBV9,TRBJ1-4,-,CASSARTGNEKLFF
TRBV10-3,TRBJ1-1,-,CAIRKTEMNTEAFF
TRBV2,TRBJ1-5,-,CASSEGGRGYQPQHF
TRBV11-2,TRBJ1-5,-,CASSLEFSQPQHF
TRBV4-3,TRBJ2-3,-,CASSQGVAVTDTQYF
TRBV28,TRBJ2-2,-,CASSIEGVNTGELFF
TRBV27,TRBJ1-2,-,CASSKLTGNYGYTF
TRBV15,TRBJ1-3,once,CATSRGPNTIYF
TRBV4-1,TRBJ2-7,-,CASSPTSGRGLYEQYF
TRBV5-1,TRBJ1-2,-,CASSPGRANYGYTF
TRBV28,TRBJ1-1,-,CASRTTATLPAFF
TRBV27,TRBJ1-6,-,CASSPSGDAYNSPLHF
TRBV4-2,TRBJ2-7,-,CASSSGRGGSYEQYF
TRBV6-2/TRBV6-3,TRBJ2-1,-,CASSYSASAYNEQFF
TRBV20-1,TRBJ2-1,-,CSGAAYNEQFF
TRBV12-3/TRBV12-4,TRBJ2-3,-,CVVSGYTDTQYF
TRBV30,TRBJ2-5,-,CASDKAVSQETQYF
TRBV6-5,TRBJ2-1,once,CATASVLGAGNEQFF